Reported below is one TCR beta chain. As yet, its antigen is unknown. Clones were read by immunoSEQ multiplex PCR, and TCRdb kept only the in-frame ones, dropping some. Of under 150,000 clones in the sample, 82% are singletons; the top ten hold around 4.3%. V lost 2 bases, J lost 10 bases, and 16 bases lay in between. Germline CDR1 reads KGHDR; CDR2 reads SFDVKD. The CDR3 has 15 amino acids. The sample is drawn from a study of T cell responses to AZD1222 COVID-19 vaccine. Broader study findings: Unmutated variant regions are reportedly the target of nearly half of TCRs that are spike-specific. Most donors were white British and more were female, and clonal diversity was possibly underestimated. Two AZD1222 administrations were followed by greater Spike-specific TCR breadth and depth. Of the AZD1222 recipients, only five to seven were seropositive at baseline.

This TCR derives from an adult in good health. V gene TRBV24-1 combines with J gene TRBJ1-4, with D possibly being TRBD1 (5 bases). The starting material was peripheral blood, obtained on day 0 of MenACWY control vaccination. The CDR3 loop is CATSDSNGGVGKLFF. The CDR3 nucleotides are TGTGCCACCAGTGATTCGAACGGAGGGGTCGGAAAACTGTTTTTT.